These 31 T cell receptor beta chains came from one sample sequenced in a study of T cell responses to AZD1222 COVID-19 vaccine. TCRdb's copy holds only in-frame clones and misses some; the assay was immunoSEQ multiplex PCR. The sample lists about 110,000 clones, roughly 88% occurring once. The source material was peripheral blood, sampled on day 0 of AZD1222 vaccination. These receptors were taken from an adult in good health.

This sequence joins TRBV24-1 and TRBJ1-1; D possibly corresponds to TRBD1 (6 bases). The CDR3 consists of 14 residues. CDR1 is KGHDR and CDR2 is SFDVKD in the germline V gene. Between the trimmed V and J ends, which lost 5 bases and 0 bases, there was a span of 9 bases. The CDR3 sequence: CATSGGGLNTEAFF. CDR3 nucleotides: TGTGCCACCAGTGGGGGGGGCTTGAACACTGAAGCTTTCTTT.

This chain links TRBV2 with TRBJ1-1; maybe TRBD1 (6 bases). This CDR3 contains 14 residues. Trimming removed 3 bases from V and 1 base from J, with 9 bases in between. Germline lookup yields CDR1 SNHLY and CDR2 FYNNEI. The CDR3 region is CASSELGQNTEAFF. The DNA for the CDR3 is TGTGCCAGCAGTGAGCTGGGACAGAACACTGAAGCTTTCTTT.

This clone was picked up one time. The genes are TRBV5-1 and TRBJ1-2; tentatively, D is TRBD1 (6 bases). Trimming left V 0 bases short and J 4 bases short, with 13 bases between. The CDR3 consists of 15 residues. In germline, CDR1 is SGHRS, CDR2 YFSETQ. CDR3 loop: CASSLVGGLGYGYTF. CDR3 DNA: TGCGCCAGCAGCTTGGTAGGGGGATTGGGCTATGGCTACACCTTC. Full variable domain (missing parts from reference TRBV5-1 and TRBJ1-2): KAGVTQTPRYLIKTRGQQVTLSCSPISGHRSVSWYQQTPGQGLQFLFEYFSETQRNKGNFPGRFSGRQFSNSRSEMNVSTLELGDSALYLCASSLVGGLGYGYTFGSGTRLTVV.

The chain employs TRBV20-1 and TRBJ2-7; 9 nucleotides match TRBD1. V dropped 3 bases and J dropped 2; count of bases not matched to a gene: 8. Germline V gene data show CDR1 as DFQATT and CDR2 as SNEGSKA (reference sequence). The CDR3 spans 15 residues. CDR3 loop: CSASRRTGDTYEQYF. DNA of the CDR3: TGCAGTGCTAGTCGGCGGACAGGGGACACCTACGAGCAGTACTTC.

The chain links TRBV9 to TRBJ2-3; TRBD2 matches 10 bases. Germline CDR1 SGDLS, CDR2 YYNGEE. V lost 5 bases and J lost 4; bases outside the gene matches: 10. There are 16 residues in the CDR3. CDR3 in DNA: TGTGCCAGCAGTTTCCCTAGCGGGAGTCAGTCAGATACGCAGTATTTT. It yields the protein CASSFPSGSQSDTQYF. Full variable domain (outside the CDR3, taken from reference TRBV9 and TRBJ2-3): DSGVTQTPKHLITATGQRVTLRCSPRSGDLSVYWYQQSLDQGLQFLIQYYNGEERAKGNILERFSAQQFPDLHSELNLSSLELGDSALYFCASSFPSGSQSDTQYFGPGTRLTVL.

This clone was recorded once. V usage is TRBV15 and J usage is TRBJ1-5; D is unclear. This CDR3 contains 15 residues. Germline V gives CDR1 LNHNV, CDR2 YYDKDF (reference sequence). V lost 4 bases, J lost 5 bases, and 15 bases lay in between. In nucleotides, the CDR3 is TGTGCCACCAGCACCGGTAGAGGAGAATATCAGCCCCAGCATTTT. Protein: CATSTGRGEYQPQHF.

CDR3 loop: CASSLEPRGHNEQFF. The CDR3 DNA sequence: TGTGCCAGCAGCTTAGAACCCCGCGGCCACAATGAGCAGTTCTTC. The V and J genes are TRBV7-8 and TRBJ2-1; D is ambiguous. There are 15 residues in the CDR3. The V gene's germline CDR1 is SGHVS and CDR2 FQNEAQ. V lost 1 base and J 5 bases, leaving 12 bases between the germline ends.

This clone has only one observation. This chain joins TRBV28 and TRBJ2-7; 7 nucleotides align to TRBD1. The CDR3 contains 15 residues. V lost 4 bases to trimming and J lost 2 bases; unmatched junction nucleotides: 8. Germline V gene lookup returns CDR1 MDHEN and CDR2 SYDVKM. The CDR3 spells CASSSQTQGAYEQYF. CDR3 nucleotides: TGTGCCAGCAGTTCTCAAACCCAGGGGGCCTACGAGCAGTACTTC.

This chain uses TRBV27 with TRBJ2-1; D is perhaps TRBD1 or TRBD2 (6 bases each). V was clipped by 0 bases and J by 2 bases, with 14 bases between them. Per the germline V gene, CDR1 is MNHEY and CDR2 is SMNVEV (reference sequence). The CDR3 runs to 17 residues. CDR3 DNA: TGTGCCAGCAGTTTATCGCTTCCGGGGGCTGCCTACAATGAGCAGTTCTTC. As protein: CASSLSLPGAAYNEQFF.

The chain is built from TRBV19 and TRBJ1-4; D not resolved. With 4 bases removed from V and 13 bases from J, the gap between germline ends came to 16 bases. Germline CDR1 and CDR2: LNHDA and SQIVND (reference sequence). The CDR3 extends over 13 amino acids. CDR3 bases: TGTGCCAGTAGTACCCCGGCGGGGAACCCACTGTTTTTT. Translated: CASSTPAGNPLFF.

The rearrangement uses TRBV7-3 and TRBJ2-4; D possibly matches TRBD1 or TRBD2 (7 bases each). Germline V lookup: CDR1 SGHTA, CDR2 FQGTGA. V dropped 2 bases and J dropped 9 bases, with 11 bases sitting between them. The CDR3 length is 13 residues. The CDR3 DNA reads as TGTGCCAGCAGCTTACAGGGGGAGGGCATTCAGTACTTC. Protein: CASSLQGEGIQYF.

The chain has TRBV7-9 and TRBJ2-1; 9 bases map to TRBD1. The V gene's germline CDR1 is SEHNR and CDR2 FQNEAQ (reference sequence). CDR3 length: 16 amino acids. Losses at the gene ends were 2 bases for V and 5 bases for J; bases not matched to a gene: 7. The CDR3 loop is CASSLRPGQGDNEQFF. The CDR3 bases are TGTGCCAGCAGCTTAAGACCGGGACAGGGCGACAATGAGCAGTTCTTC.

The J gene is TRBJ2-5, the V gene TRBV14; D might be TRBD1 (5 bases). The germline V and J ends were trimmed by 0 bases and 2 bases, with 16 bases remaining between them. CDR1 is SGHDN and CDR2 is FVKESK in the germline V gene. The CDR3 spans 17 residues. The CDR3 spells CASSQEGDGQPQETQYF. CDR3 in DNA: TGTGCCAGCAGCCAAGAAGGCGACGGACAACCTCAAGAGACCCAGTACTTC.

This chain joins TRBV5-1 and TRBJ1-1, with 7 bases identical to TRBD1. Trimming at V came to 2 bases and at J to 2 bases, leaving 9 bases not matched to a gene. This CDR3 region has 16 residues. Germline-derived CDR1 and CDR2 are SGHRS and YFSETQ. The CDR3, as DNA: TGCGCCAGCAGCTTTACGGGACAGATTATTAACACTGAAGCTTTCTTT. Its translation: CASSFTGQIINTEAFF.

This clone was observed once. The V call is TRBV7-2, the J call TRBJ2-3; TRBD2 matches 8 bases. This CDR3 region has 15 residues. CDR1 SGHTA and CDR2 FQGNSA come from the germline V gene. Trimming took 3 bases from V and 2 from J; bases not matched to a gene: 4. As DNA, the CDR3 is TGTGCCAGCAGCTTCACTAGCGGCCACACAGATACGCAGTATTTT. It translates to CASSFTSGHTDTQYF.

The chain employs TRBV6-5 and TRBJ2-7, with D possibly TRBD1 on 5 matching bases. V lost 4 bases, J lost 0 bases, and 7 bases lay in between. Per the germline V gene, CDR1 is MNHEY and CDR2 is SVGAGI. This CDR3 is built from 13 residues. CDR3 in DNA: TGTGCCAGCAGTTTCGGACACTCCTACGAGCAGTACTTC. The encoded protein is CASSFGHSYEQYF.

The table lists this clone with a count of one. The chain is built from TRBV9 and TRBJ2-3, with 7 bases aligning to TRBD1. This CDR3 contains 18 residues. Germline trimming cut 0 bases from V and 0 bases from J; bases unmatched to any gene: 10. Germline assignment: CDR1 SGDLS and CDR2 YYNGEE. The CDR3 sequence: CASSVAVGTTGSTDTQYF. The CDR3 nucleotides are TGTGCCAGCAGCGTAGCCGTCGGGACGACAGGGAGCACAGATACGCAGTATTTT.

The CDR3 spells CASSLSSGRVNTGELFF. The CDR3 DNA is TGTGCCAGCAGCTTAAGTAGCGGGAGGGTAAACACCGGGGAGCTGTTTTTT. The genes are TRBV7-7 and TRBJ2-2, with TRBD2 matching over 11 bases. Germline assignment: CDR1 SSHAT and CDR2 FNYEAQ (reference sequence). V shed 2 bases, J shed 2 bases, and the junction held 4 bases outside the gene matches. The CDR3 runs 17 residues.

The V gene is TRBV5-1, the J gene TRBJ2-7, with D perhaps matching TRBD1 or TRBD2 (5 bases each). The germline V and J ends were trimmed by 4 bases and 5 bases, with 16 bases remaining between them. This CDR3 has 14 amino acids. CDR1 is SGHRS and CDR2 is YFSETQ in the germline V gene. The CDR3 DNA reads TGCGCCAGCAGCCCGAGGGTGGGGCGACACGAGCAGTACTTC. It codes for CASSPRVGRHEQYF.

This chain uses TRBV9 with TRBJ2-3; the D gene is possibly TRBD2 (6 bases). Germline V lookup: CDR1 SGDLS, CDR2 YYNGEE. Trimming removed 0 bases from V and 5 bases from J, with 10 bases in between. CDR3 length: 14 amino acids. The CDR3 region is CASSVGGRIDTQYF. CDR3 DNA: TGTGCCAGCAGCGTAGGGGGGAGGATAGATACGCAGTATTTT.

This chain's CDR3 is CASILAGANEQFF. In DNA form, the CDR3 reads TGTGCCAGCATCCTAGCGGGAGCTAATGAGCAGTTCTTC. The genes are TRBV7-2 and TRBJ2-1; 10 bases align to TRBD2. V lost 7 bases to trimming and J lost 7 bases; unmatched junction nucleotides: 4. Germline-derived CDR1 and CDR2 are SGHTA and FQGNSA. The CDR3 spans 13 residues.

The genes are TRBV11-1 and TRBJ1-1; D not certain. Germline CDR1 SGHAT, CDR2 FQDESV (reference sequence). The V gene lost 5 bases and the J gene lost 8 bases, with 9 bases spanning the gap. This CDR3 has 11 amino acids. This CDR3 reads CASSPVEEAFF. The CDR3 DNA follows: TGTGCCAGCAGCCCCGTTGAGGAAGCTTTCTTT.

The genes are TRBV19 and TRBJ2-1, with TRBD2 matching 10 bases. CDR1 and CDR2 (germline): LNHDA, SQIVND (reference sequence). This CDR3 spans 17 amino acids. After removal of 3 bases from V and 0 bases from J, the junction contained 5 bases not matched to a gene. The CDR3 sequence: CASSIATSGHSYNEQFF. DNA for the CDR3: TGTGCCAGTAGTATCGCGACTAGCGGGCACTCCTACAATGAGCAGTTCTTC.

The J gene is TRBJ2-3, the V gene TRBV4-2; TRBD1 is a possible D gene (5 bases). The CDR3 length is 12 residues. V lost 4 bases and J lost 5, with 7 bases in between. Germline CDR1 is LGHNA and CDR2 is YNFKEQ. The CDR3 sequence: CASSRQGDTQYF. CDR3 sequence (DNA): TGTGCCAGCAGCCGTCAGGGAGATACGCAGTATTTT.

The CDR3 is CASTRDRITYEQYF. In DNA form, the CDR3 reads TGTGCCAGCACTAGGGACAGAATCACCTACGAGCAGTACTTC. This sequence joins TRBV18 and TRBJ2-7; 7 bases map to TRBD1. The CDR3 is 14 residues long. Germline V gene sequence: CDR1 KGHSH, CDR2 LQKENI. The V segment lost 8 bases and the J segment 2 bases; nucleotides outside the gene matches: 9.

V usage is TRBV4-3 and J usage is TRBJ1-5, with TRBD1 matching 12 bases. There are 14 residues in the CDR3. CDR1 and CDR2 (germline): LGHNA, YSLEER. V dropped 5 bases and J dropped 7; count of bases not matched to a gene: 3. The CDR3 loop reads CASSLGTGGQPQHF. The CDR3, as DNA: TGCGCCAGCAGCTTGGGGACAGGGGGCCAGCCCCAGCATTTT.

This clone was counted between two and nine times. The CDR3 DNA reads as TGTGCCAGCAGCGCCGGGACAGGGAGCTATGGCTACACCTTC. This translates into CASSAGTGSYGYTF. The chain links TRBV7-2 to TRBJ1-2; TRBD1 matches 9 bases. The trim removed 5 bases at V and 4 bases at J, leaving 5 bases unmatched. Germline loops: CDR1 SGHTA, CDR2 FQGNSA. This CDR3 is built from 14 residues.

This rearrangement joins TRBV10-3 to TRBJ2-6; 10 nucleotides line up with TRBD1. This CDR3 has 17 residues. The germline CDR1 and CDR2 sequences are ENHRY and SYGVKD. Germline trimming cut 3 bases from V and 0 bases from J; bases unmatched to any gene: 2. The CDR3 is CAISDRDRGSGANVLTF. CDR3 nucleotides: TGTGCCATCAGTGACAGGGACAGGGGCTCTGGGGCCAACGTCCTGACTTTC.

This chain connects TRBV4-2 to TRBJ2-7; D is possibly TRBD2 (5 bases). The V gene's germline CDR1 is LGHNA and CDR2 YNFKEQ. This CDR3 region has 14 residues. Trimming removed 0 bases at V and 6 bases at J, with 12 bases between. The CDR3 here is CASSQDATRIEQYF. For the CDR3, the DNA is TGTGCCAGCAGCCAAGACGCCACTAGAATCGAGCAGTACTTC.

J is TRBJ2-7 and V is TRBV14; 7 bases align to TRBD2. Germline V lookup: CDR1 SGHDN, CDR2 FVKESK. This CDR3 is built from 17 residues. The V segment lost 1 base and the J segment 2 bases; nucleotides outside the gene matches: 11. Written as DNA, the CDR3 is TGTGCCAGCAGCCAAGTCGGGGGGTGGAGGGCCGCCTACGAGCAGTACTTC. Translation gives CASSQVGGWRAAYEQYF.

The V gene is TRBV4-1, the J gene TRBJ1-2, with 10 bases that match TRBD1. The CDR3 is made up of 15 amino acids. The V and J ends lost 1 base and 4 bases, in that order; junction bases with no gene match: 3. CDR1 and CDR2 (germline): MGHRA, YSYEKL. CDR3 in amino acids: CASSQVGTGVYGYTF. The CDR3 DNA reads TGCGCCAGCAGCCAAGTTGGGACAGGGGTCTATGGCTACACCTTC.